This note documents a single T cell receptor beta chain sequence. Its cognate antigen is unknown. The authors sequenced TCR beta from blood CD8+ and CD4+ T cells. Random-hexamer reverse transcription was applied to about 0.45 to 1 ug RNA. TCRdb reprocessed the immunoSEQ multiplex PCR reads with MiXCR, giving one entry per CDR3 protein. The sample records 150,000 to 200,000 distinct CDR3 sequences, about 95% being singletons. The CDR3 totals 16 residues. CDR1 is MDHEN and CDR2 is SYDVKM in the germline V gene. V lost 3 bases and J lost 5, with 19 bases in between. The data derive from a study of CD8 T cells in Susac syndrome. The study's findings and limits: Acknowledgment was made by the study that its TCR sequencing and HLA analysis involved a relatively small number of individuals.

The clonotype comes from a human donor in good health. Sequenced sample: CD4+ T cells from PBMCs. The chain carries TRBV28 and TRBJ2-5; D remains ambiguous. The CDR3, as DNA: TGTGCCAGCAGTTTTCCTTCAGACCCCCTGGGGGAGACCCAGTACTTC. Residues: CASSFPSDPLGETQYF. Variable domain in full (rest from reference TRBV28 and TRBJ2-5): DVKVTQSSRYLVKRTGEKVFLECVQDMDHENMFWYRQDPGLGLRLIYFSYDVKMKEKGDIPEGYSVSREKKERFSLILESASTNQTSMYLCASSFPSDPLGETQYFGPGTRLLVL.